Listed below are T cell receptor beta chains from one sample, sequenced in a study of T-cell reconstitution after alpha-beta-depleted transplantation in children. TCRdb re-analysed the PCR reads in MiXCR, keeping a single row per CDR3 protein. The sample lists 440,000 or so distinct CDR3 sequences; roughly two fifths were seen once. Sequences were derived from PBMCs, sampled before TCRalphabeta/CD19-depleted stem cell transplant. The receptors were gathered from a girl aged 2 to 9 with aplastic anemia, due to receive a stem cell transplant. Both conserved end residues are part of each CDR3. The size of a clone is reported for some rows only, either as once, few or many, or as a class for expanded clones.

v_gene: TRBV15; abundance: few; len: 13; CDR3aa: CATSTGFGRGAFF
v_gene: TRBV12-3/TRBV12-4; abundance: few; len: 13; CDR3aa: CASSLYSPNEQFF
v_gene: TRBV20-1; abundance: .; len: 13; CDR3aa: CSAGRTAQETQYF
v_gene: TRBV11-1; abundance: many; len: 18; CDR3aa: CASSLRYQKWDSYNEQFF
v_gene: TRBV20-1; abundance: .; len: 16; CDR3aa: CSARAPLRGGPGEQFF
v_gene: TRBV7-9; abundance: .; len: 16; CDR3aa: CASSLDGQGPQETQYF
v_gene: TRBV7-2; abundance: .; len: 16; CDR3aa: CASSRQTGSGANVLTF
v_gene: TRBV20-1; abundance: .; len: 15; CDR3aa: CSAPRAGRAENEQFF
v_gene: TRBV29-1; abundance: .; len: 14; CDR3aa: CSGNLNRVYNEQFF
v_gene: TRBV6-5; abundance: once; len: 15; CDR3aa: CASSYVGSNKGEQYF
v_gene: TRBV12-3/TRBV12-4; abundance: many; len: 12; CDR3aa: CASSRLGNEQFF
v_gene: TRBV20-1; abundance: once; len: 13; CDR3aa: CSGRGGNSYEQYF
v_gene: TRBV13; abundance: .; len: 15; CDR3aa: CASSESGRRTDTQYF
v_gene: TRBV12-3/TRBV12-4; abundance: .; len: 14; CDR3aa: CASSYSTGTGELFF
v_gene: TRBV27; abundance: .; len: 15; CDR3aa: CASSSKDARTETQYF
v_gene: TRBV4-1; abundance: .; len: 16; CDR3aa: CASSPLTGGRSWTQYF
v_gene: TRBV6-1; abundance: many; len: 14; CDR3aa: CASSDSGGNQPQHF
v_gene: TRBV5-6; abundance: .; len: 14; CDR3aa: CASSSWMSDYGYTF
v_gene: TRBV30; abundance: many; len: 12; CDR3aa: CAWTGVEEKLFF
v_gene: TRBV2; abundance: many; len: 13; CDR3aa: CASRDAAPYGYTF
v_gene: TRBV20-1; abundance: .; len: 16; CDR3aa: CSARPTGGKSTVELFF
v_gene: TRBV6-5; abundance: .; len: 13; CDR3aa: CASSFRRGTEAFF
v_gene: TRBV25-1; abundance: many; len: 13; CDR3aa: CASGGLLNEKLFF
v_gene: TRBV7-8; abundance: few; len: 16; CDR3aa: CASSQPGLAGVNEQFF
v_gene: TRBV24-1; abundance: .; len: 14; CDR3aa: CATSDPGEGDTQYF
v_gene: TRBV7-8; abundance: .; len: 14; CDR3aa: CASSLVGTDNEQFF
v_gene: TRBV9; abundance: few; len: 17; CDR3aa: CASSVAVGDRGLETQYF
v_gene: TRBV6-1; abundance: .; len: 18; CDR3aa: CASILSGTSGPNRNEQFF
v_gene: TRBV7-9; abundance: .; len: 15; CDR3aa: CASSYIRSSGNTIYF
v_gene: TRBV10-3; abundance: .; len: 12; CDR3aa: CAVGGTQYEQYF
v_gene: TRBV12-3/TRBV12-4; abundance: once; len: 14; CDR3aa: CASRPDRTGNTIYF
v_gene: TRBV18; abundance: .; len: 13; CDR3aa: CASSPGLTDTQYF
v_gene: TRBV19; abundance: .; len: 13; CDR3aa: CASRPKVRGPQHF
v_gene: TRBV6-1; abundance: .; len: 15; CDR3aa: CASSPDRGRDNEQFF
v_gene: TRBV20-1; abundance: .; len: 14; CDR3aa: CSANKAGSYNEQFF
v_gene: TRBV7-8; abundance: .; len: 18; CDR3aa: CASSLESSGASSTDTQYF
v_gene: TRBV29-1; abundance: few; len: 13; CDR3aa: CSVSKGYSYGYTF
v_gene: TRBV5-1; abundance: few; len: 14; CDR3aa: CASSPTGTTDTQYF
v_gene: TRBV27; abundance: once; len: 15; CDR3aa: CASMVGGLMNTEAFF
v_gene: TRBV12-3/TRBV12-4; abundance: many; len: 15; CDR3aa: CASSAHRDTQETQYF
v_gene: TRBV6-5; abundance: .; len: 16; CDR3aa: CASSWEGLAATDTQYF
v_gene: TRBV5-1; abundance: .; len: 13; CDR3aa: CASSLGGRHEQYF
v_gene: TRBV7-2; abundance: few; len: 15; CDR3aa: CASSRTSASTDTQYF
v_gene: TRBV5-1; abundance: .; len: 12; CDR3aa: CASSPQLDTQYF
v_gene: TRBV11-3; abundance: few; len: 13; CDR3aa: CASSLGSAREQFF
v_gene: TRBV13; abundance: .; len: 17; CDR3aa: CASSSSRAGVSSYEQYF
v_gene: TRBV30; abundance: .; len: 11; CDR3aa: CAWSFRYEQYF
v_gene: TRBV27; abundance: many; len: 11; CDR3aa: CASSTLGEQYF
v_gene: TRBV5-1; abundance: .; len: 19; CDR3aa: CASSVGGGTSGRTYNEQFF
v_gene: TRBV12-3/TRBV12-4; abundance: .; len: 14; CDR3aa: CASSNRDHHNEQYF